The present TCR beta chain was sequenced within a study of shared clonotypes between healthy human individuals. Study-wide findings and caveats: Rarefaction analysis demonstrated incomplete sorted-subset sequencing notwithstanding large depth.

Profiling relied on immunoSEQ multiplex PCR, and the TCRdb table lists in-frame clones only, not all of them. The sample has 2 million to 2.5 million clones; approximately 95% are singletons. The germline gives CDR1 LGHNA, CDR2 YSLEER. V was shortened by 4 bases and J by 4 bases, with 20 bases between the two germline ends. CDR3 length: 17 amino acids. This clone occurred once. Antigen unknown. The chain uses TRBV4-3 and TRBJ1-3; D ambiguous. This clonotype originated in a young man in good health. Some clones in this sample may be carry-over from other donors' samples. The sequenced sample consisted of naive CD4+ T cells from PBMCs. Subset given: CD45RA+ positively selected. The CDR3 nucleotides are TGCGCCAGCAGCCCCCAGGCTGATCGGGGAAGGGGAAACACCATATATTTT. It encodes CASSPQADRGRGNTIYF.